This TCR beta chain was observed in a study of cytomegalovirus exposure and HLA in healthy donors. With regard to this clone: Its antigen is not identified.

The PCR employed 60 Vbeta primers together with 13 Jbeta primers. The table came from immunoSEQ multiplex PCR; TCRdb's copy has only in-frame clones and leaves some out. The sample table sets out around 100,000 clones. General observations from the study: It was likely that a cluster of highly shared sequence variants was a sequencing artifact. Based on reports, TCR beta sequences accurately predicted HLA-A and HLA-B alleles for most subjects. The authors listed roughly 150 TCR beta chains as cytomegalovirus-associated.

The sample consisted of PBMCs. This clonotype was obtained from a man aged 40-49 years in good health and CMV-seropositive.

CDR3 nucleotide sequence: TGCGCCAGCAGCTTGTTCGACAGAAAAGCATATGGCTACACCTTC. Protein sequence: CASSLFDRKAYGYTF. This sequence joins TRBV5-1 and TRBJ1-2; TRBD1 might be the D (5 bases). This CDR3 is built from 15 residues. Trimming removed 1 base at V and 5 bases at J, with 15 bases between. From germline, CDR1 is SGHRS and CDR2 YFSETQ.